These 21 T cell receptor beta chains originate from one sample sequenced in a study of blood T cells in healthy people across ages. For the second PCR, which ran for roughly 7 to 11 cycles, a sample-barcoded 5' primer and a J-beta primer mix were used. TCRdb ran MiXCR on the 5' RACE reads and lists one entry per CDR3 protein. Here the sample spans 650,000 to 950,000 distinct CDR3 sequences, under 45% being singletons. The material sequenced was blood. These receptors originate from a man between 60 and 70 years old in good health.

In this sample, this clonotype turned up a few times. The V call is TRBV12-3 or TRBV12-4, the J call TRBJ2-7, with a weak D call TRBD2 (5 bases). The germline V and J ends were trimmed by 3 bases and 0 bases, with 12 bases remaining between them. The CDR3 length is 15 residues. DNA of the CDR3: TGTGCCAGCAGTTTGGGAGTCCCATCCTCCTACGAGCAGTACTTC. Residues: CASSLGVPSSYEQYF.

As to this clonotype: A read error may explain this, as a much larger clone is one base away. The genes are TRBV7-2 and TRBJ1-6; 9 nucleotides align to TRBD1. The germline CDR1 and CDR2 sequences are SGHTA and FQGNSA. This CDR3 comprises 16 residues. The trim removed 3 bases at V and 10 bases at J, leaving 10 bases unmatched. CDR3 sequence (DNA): TGTGCCAGCAGCTTCGGGGGACAGGGACAGGACTCACCCCTCCACTTT. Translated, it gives CASSFGGQGQDSPLHF.

CDR3 sequence (DNA): TGTGCCAGCAGCCCCCATAAAGCGAGCCACCTCGAGCAGTACTTC. Encoded protein: CASSPHKASHLEQYF. The rearrangement uses TRBV11-2 and TRBJ2-7; D not resolved. V was pared by 5 bases and J by 6 bases, with 20 bases between. The CDR3 runs 15 residues. Germline loops: CDR1 SGHAT, CDR2 FQNNGV.

The CDR3 reads CASTMGETQYF. The CDR3 DNA reads as TGTGCCAGCACCATGGGAGAGACCCAGTACTTC. The rearrangement links TRBV12-3 or TRBV12-4 to TRBJ2-5; D ambiguous. This CDR3 is 11 amino acids long. Trimming left V 7 bases short and J 4 bases short, with 7 bases between.

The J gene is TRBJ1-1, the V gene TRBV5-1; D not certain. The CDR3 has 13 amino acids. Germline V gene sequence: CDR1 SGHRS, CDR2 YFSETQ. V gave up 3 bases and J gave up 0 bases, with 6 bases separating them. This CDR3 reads CASSWEVNTEAFF. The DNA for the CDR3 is TGCGCCAGCAGCTGGGAAGTGAACACTGAAGCTTTCTTT. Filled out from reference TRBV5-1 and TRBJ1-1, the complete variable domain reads KAGVTQTPRYLIKTRGQQVTLSCSPISGHRSVSWYQQTPGQGLQFLFEYFSETQRNKGNFPGRFSGRQFSNSRSEMNVSTLELGDSALYLCASSWEVNTEAFFGQGTRLTVV.

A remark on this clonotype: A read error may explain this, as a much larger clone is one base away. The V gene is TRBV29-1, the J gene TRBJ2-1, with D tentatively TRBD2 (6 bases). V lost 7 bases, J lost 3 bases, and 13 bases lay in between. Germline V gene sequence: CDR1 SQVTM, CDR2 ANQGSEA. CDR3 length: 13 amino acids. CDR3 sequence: CSGRGGIYNEQFF. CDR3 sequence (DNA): TGCAGCGGCCGTGGGGGGATCTACAATGAGCAGTTCTTC.

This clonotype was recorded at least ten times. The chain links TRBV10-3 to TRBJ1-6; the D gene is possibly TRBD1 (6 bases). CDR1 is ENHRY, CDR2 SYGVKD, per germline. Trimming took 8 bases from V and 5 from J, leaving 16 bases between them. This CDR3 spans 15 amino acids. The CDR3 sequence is CAIQRGAGNNSPLHF. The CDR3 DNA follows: TGTGCCATCCAGCGGGGGGCTGGGAATAATTCACCCCTCCACTTT.

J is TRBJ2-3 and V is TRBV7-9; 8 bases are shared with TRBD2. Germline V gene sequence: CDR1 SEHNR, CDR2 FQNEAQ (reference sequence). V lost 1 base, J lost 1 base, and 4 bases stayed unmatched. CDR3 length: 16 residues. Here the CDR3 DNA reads TGTGCCAGCAGCTTAGGGGATAGCGGGGGCACAGATACGCAGTATTTT. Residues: CASSLGDSGGTDTQYF.

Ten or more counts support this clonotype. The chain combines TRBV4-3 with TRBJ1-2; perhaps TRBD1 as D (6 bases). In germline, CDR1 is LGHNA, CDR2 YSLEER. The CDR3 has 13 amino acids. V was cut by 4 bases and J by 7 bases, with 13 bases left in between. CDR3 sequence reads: CASSRTGASGYTF. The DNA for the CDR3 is TGCGCCAGCAGCCGGACGGGGGCATCTGGCTACACCTTC.

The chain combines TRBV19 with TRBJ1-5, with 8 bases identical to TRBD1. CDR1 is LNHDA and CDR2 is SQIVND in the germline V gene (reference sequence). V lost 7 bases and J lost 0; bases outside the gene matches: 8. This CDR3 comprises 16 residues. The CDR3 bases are TGTGCCAGTAAAAGGACAGGGCAGAATAGCAATCAGCCCCAGCATTTT. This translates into CASKRTGQNSNQPQHF. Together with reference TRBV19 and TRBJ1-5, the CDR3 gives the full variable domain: DGGITQSPKYLFRKEGQNVTLSCEQNLNHDAMYWYRQDPGQGLRLIYYSQIVNDFQKGDIAEGYSVSREKKESFPLTVTSAQKNPTAFYLCASKRTGQNSNQPQHFGDGTRLSIL.

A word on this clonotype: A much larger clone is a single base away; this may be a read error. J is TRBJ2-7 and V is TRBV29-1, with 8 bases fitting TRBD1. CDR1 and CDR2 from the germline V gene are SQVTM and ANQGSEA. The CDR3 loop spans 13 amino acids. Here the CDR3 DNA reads TGCAGCGTAGGTGGGACAGGAGACTACGGGCAGTACTTC. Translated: CSVGGTGDYGQYF.

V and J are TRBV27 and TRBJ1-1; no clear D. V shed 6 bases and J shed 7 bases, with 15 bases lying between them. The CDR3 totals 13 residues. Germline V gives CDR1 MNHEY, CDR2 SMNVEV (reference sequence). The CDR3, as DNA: TGTGCCAGCAGCGCCCCAGAGGGTCTTGAAGCTTTCTTT. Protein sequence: CASSAPEGLEAFF.

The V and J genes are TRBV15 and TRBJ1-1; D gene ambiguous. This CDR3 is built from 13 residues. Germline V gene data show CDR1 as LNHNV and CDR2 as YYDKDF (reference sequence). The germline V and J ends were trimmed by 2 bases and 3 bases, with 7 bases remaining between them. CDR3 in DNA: TGTGCCACCAGCAGAACGTTGTACACTGAAGCTTTCTTT. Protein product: CATSRTLYTEAFF.

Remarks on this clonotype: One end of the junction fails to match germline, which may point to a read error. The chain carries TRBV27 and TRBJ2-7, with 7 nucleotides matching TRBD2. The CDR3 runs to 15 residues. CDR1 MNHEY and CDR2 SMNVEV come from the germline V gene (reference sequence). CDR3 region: CTSSFLGGSYNEQYF. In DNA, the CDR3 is TGTACCAGCAGTTTTCTCGGGGGGAGCTACAATGAGCAGTACTTC.

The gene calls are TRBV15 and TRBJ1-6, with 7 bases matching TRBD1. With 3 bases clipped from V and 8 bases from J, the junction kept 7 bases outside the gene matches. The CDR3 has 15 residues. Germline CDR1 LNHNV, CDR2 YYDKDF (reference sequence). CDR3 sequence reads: CATSSGWDRYSPLHF. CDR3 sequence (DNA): TGTGCCACCAGCAGTGGATGGGACAGATATTCACCCCTCCACTTT. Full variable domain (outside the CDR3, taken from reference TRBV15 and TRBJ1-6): DAMVIQNPRYQVTQFGKPVTLSCSQTLNHNVMYWYQQKSSQAPKLLFHYYDKDFNNEADTPDNFQSRRPNTSFCFLDIRSPGLGDTAMYLCATSSGWDRYSPLHFGNGTRLTVT.

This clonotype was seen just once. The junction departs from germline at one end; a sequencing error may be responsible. CDR3 DNA sequence: TGCGTCAGCAGCCAACAGGACAGGGGAAATTCACCCCTCCACTTT. Translated: CVSSQQDRGNSPLHF. The rearrangement joins TRBV4-3 to TRBJ1-6; 9 nucleotides line up with TRBD1. CDR1 is LGHNA, CDR2 YSLEER, per germline. The CDR3 length is 15 residues.

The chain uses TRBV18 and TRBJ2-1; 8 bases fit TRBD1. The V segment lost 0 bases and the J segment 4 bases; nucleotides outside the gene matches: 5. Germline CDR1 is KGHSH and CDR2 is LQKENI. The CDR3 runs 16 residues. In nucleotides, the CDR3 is TGTGCCAGCTCACCACCGCAGGGACAGGTGTACAATGAGCAGTTCTTC. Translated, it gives CASSPPQGQVYNEQFF.

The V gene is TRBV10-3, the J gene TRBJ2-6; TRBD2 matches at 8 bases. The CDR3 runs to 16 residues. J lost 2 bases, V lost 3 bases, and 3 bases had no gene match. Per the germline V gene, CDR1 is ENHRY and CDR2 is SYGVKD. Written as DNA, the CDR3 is TGTGCCATCAGTGAAAGCGGGGGAACTGGGGCCAACGTCCTGACTTTC. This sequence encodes CAISESGGTGANVLTF.

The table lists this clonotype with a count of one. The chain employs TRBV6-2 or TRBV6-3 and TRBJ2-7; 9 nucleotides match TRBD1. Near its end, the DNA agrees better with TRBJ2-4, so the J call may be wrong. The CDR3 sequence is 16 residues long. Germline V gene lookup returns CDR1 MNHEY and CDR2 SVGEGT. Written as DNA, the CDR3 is TGTGCCAGCATCGGATTACAGGGGGCGCGTAGAAACATTCAGTACTTC. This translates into CASIGLQGARRNIQYF.

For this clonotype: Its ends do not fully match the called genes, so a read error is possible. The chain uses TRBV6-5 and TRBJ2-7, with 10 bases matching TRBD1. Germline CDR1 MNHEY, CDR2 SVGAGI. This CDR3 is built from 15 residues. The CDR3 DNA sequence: TGTGCCAGCAGTACTCGGGACAGGGGCTCCAACGAGCAGTACTTC. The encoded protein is CASSTRDRGSNEQYF.

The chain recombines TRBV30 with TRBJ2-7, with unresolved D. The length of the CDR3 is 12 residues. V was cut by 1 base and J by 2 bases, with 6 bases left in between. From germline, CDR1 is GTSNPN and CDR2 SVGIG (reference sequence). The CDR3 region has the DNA TGTGCCTGGAGTGACAGACCCTACGAGCAGTACTTC. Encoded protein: CAWSDRPYEQYF.